In this sample, the clone carrying this T cell receptor beta chain turned up many times. What it binds is not known. The data were obtained in a study of T cell repertoires in cytomegalovirus infection. Study at large: It can be stated that public TCR beta signatures indicated CMV infection as well as a matching HLA type. Study conclusions and caveats: The ex vivo response was dominated by HLA-C-restricted CMV-specific TCR beta clonotypes. Public TCR beta family frequency separated CMV-and-HLA carriers, including in an independent cohort.

Germline CDR1 SEHNR, CDR2 FQNEAQ (reference sequence). This CDR3 comprises 16 residues. Trimming stripped 4 bases from V and 4 bases from J, with 19 bases between. TCRdb independently ran MiXCR on the reads; one entry per CDR3 protein. In the table there are around 190,000 distinct CDR3 sequences, 13% to 15% of which are singletons. The clonotype comes from a human donor in good health (CMV status not recorded). Some clones in this sample may be carry-over from other donors' samples. Sample: PBMCs. J is TRBJ2-5 and V is TRBV7-9; D possibly corresponds to TRBD1 (6 bases). CDR3 nucleotides: TGTGCCAGCAGCTCCAGGGACACGTCGTGGGGAGAGACCCAGTACTTC. As protein: CASSSRDTSWGETQYF. Together with reference TRBV7-9 and TRBJ2-5, the CDR3 gives the full variable domain: DTGVSQNPRHKITKRGQNVTFRCDPISEHNRLYWYRQTLGQGPEFLTYFQNEAQLEKSRLLSDRFSAERPKGSFSTLEIQRTEQGDSAMYLCASSSRDTSWGETQYFGPGTRLLVL.